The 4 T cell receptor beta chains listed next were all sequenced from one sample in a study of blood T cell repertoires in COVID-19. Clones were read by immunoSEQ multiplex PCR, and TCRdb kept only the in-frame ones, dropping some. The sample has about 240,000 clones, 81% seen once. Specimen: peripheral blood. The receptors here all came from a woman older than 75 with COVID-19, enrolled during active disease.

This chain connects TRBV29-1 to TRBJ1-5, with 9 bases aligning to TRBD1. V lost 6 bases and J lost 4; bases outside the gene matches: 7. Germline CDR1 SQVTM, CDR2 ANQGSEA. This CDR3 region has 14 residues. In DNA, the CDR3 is TGCAGCGTCGCGGGACAGGGTAAGAATCAGCCCCAGCATTTT. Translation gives CSVAGQGKNQPQHF.

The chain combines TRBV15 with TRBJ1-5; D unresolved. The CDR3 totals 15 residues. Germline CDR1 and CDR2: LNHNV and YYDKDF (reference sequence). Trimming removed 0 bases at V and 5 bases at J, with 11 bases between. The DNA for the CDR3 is TGTGCCACCAGCAGAGATCGAAACAGCTATCAGCCCCAGCATTTT. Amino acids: CATSRDRNSYQPQHF. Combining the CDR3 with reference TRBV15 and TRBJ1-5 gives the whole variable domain DAMVIQNPRYQVTQFGKPVTLSCSQTLNHNVMYWYQQKSSQAPKLLFHYYDKDFNNEADTPDNFQSRRPNTSFCFLDIRSPGLGDTAMYLCATSRDRNSYQPQHFGDGTRLSIL.

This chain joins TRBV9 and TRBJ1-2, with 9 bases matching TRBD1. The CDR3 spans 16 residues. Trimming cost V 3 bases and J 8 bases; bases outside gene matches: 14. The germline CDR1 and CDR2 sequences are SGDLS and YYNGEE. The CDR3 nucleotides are TGTGCCAGCAGCGAAGGAACGATCGACGGGACAGGGGGCTACACCTTC. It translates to CASSEGTIDGTGGYTF.

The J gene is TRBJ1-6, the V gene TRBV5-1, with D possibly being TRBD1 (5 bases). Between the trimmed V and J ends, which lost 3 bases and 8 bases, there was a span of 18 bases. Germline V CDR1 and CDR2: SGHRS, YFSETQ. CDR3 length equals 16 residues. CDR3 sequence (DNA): TGCGCCAGCAGCTACTCCGGCGGGGCTAAGGATTCACCCCTCCACTTT. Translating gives CASSYSGGAKDSPLHF.